A single sample is the source of the 22 T cell receptor beta chains below, sequenced in a study of blood T cell repertoires in COVID-19. TCRdb's copy holds only in-frame clones and misses some; the assay was immunoSEQ multiplex PCR. The table has 250,000 or so clones, 87% seen once. The source material was peripheral blood. Receptors originate from a man aged 18 to 29 with active or convalescent COVID-19.

This chain uses TRBV15 with TRBJ2-5; tentatively, D is TRBD2 (5 bases). The CDR3 length is 15 residues. The germline V gene encodes CDR1 LNHNV and CDR2 YYDKDF (reference sequence). Trimming took off 2 bases at V and 2 bases at J, with 12 bases between the two ends. The CDR3 sequence is CATSRPIGLQETQYF. The CDR3 nucleotides read TGTGCCACCAGCAGACCTATTGGACTGCAAGAGACCCAGTACTTC. The entire variable domain, with the rest obtained from reference TRBV15 and TRBJ2-5, is as follows: DAMVIQNPRYQVTQFGKPVTLSCSQTLNHNVMYWYQQKSSQAPKLLFHYYDKDFNNEADTPDNFQSRRPNTSFCFLDIRSPGLGDTAMYLCATSRPIGLQETQYFGPGTRLLVL.

V usage is TRBV7-9 and J usage is TRBJ1-2, with D possibly TRBD1 on 5 matching bases. The germline gives CDR1 SEHNR, CDR2 FQNEAQ (reference sequence). Trimming shortened V by 5 bases and J by 6 bases, and 7 bases separated the two germline ends. The CDR3 runs to 11 residues. CDR3 sequence reads: CASSRTNGYTF. CDR3 DNA: TGTGCCAGCAGCCGGACAAATGGCTACACCTTC. The variable domain in full, with the rest retrieved from reference TRBV7-9 and TRBJ1-2, is DTGVSQNPRHKITKRGQNVTFRCDPISEHNRLYWYRQTLGQGPEFLTYFQNEAQLEKSRLLSDRFSAERPKGSFSTLEIQRTEQGDSAMYLCASSRTNGYTFGSGTRLTVV.

For this clone: A much larger clone lies one base from this, so it may be a read error. The chain is built from TRBV11-2 and TRBJ2-7; D unclear. CDR1 and CDR2 from the germline V gene are SGHAT and FQNNGV. Trimming removed 1 base at V and 0 bases at J, with 4 bases between. The CDR3 is 13 residues long. The CDR3 DNA reads as TGTGCCAGCAGCTTAGGCAGCTCCTACGAGCAGTACTTC. Amino acid sequence: CASSLGSSYEQYF.

J is TRBJ1-4 and V is TRBV5-1; 10 bases map to TRBD1. The V and J ends lost 5 bases and 7 bases, in that order; junction bases with no gene match: 14. The CDR3 length is 17 residues. Germline CDR1 and CDR2: SGHRS and YFSETQ. CDR3 region: CASSRTGGSPNPEKLFF. In DNA, the CDR3 is TGCGCCAGCAGTCGGACAGGGGGGTCCCCGAACCCTGAAAAACTGTTTTTT.

The CDR3 bases are TGTGCCAGCAGTTTGGTGGGAGGGGCGGGACATGAGCAGTTCTTC. Translation: CASSLVGGAGHEQFF. The rearrangement links TRBV28 to TRBJ2-1, with 7 nucleotides matching TRBD2. Germline CDR1 is MDHEN and CDR2 is SYDVKM. The CDR3 sequence is 15 residues long. V lost 3 bases, J lost 8 bases, and 10 bases stayed unmatched.

The J gene is TRBJ2-1, the V gene TRBV14, with D possibly being TRBD2 (5 bases). Trimming removed 4 bases at V and 10 bases at J, with 23 bases between. This CDR3 is 16 amino acids long. CDR1 and CDR2 (germline): SGHDN, FVKESK. DNA for the CDR3: TGTGCCAGCAGCCGTCGGGATTTCCTGGCCCGAGGCGAGCAGTTCTTC. This encodes CASSRRDFLARGEQFF. Full variable domain (remainder filled in from reference TRBV14 and TRBJ2-1): EAGVTQFPSHSVIEKGQTVTLRCDPISGHDNLYWYRRVMGKEIKFLLHFVKESKQDESGMPNNRFLAERTGGTYSTLKVQPAELEDSGVYFCASSRRDFLARGEQFFGPGTRLTVL.

This clone was recorded a few times. J is TRBJ2-7 and V is TRBV6-2 or TRBV6-3, with TRBD2 matching 8 bases. The CDR3 is made up of 17 amino acids. The V and J ends lost 4 bases and 0 bases, in that order; junction bases with no gene match: 11. Germline V gene sequence: CDR1 MNHEY, CDR2 SVGEGT. The CDR3 bases are TGTGCCAGCAGTTCCCTAATCGGAGCGGGGGCCTCCTACGAGCAGTACTTC. Its protein is CASSSLIGAGASYEQYF.

This clone was counted only a few times. Distinct nucleotide sequences in the sample also encode this CDR3. V is TRBV10-3 and J is TRBJ1-2, with unresolved D. Deletions cut 3 bases from V and 2 bases from J, with 4 bases between. CDR3 length equals 12 residues. Germline V gives CDR1 ENHRY, CDR2 SYGVKD. The CDR3 bases are TGTGCCATCAGTGACAGGAACTATGGCTACACCTTC. The encoded protein is CAISDRNYGYTF.

The V call is TRBV4-3, the J call TRBJ2-5, with 11 bases that match TRBD1. Trimming removed 1 base from V and 5 bases from J; junction bases left unmatched: 12. CDR3 length equals 18 residues. CDR1 is LGHNA, CDR2 YSLEER, per germline. As DNA, the CDR3 is TGCGCCAGCAGCCAAGGGGACAGGGGGACCCCCCAGCTGGAGACCCAGTACTTC. It translates to CASSQGDRGTPQLETQYF.

CDR3 in amino acids: CASSAGTGNTEAFF. The CDR3 coding sequence is TGTGCCAGCAGTGCAGGGACAGGGAACACTGAAGCTTTCTTT. V is TRBV6-4 and J is TRBJ1-1, with 8 bases that match TRBD1. Trimming took 4 bases from V and 1 from J; bases not matched to a gene: 2. The CDR3 is 14 amino acids. Germline lookup yields CDR1 MRHNA and CDR2 SNTAGT.

The chain joins TRBV28 to TRBJ1-3; TRBD1 is a possible D gene (5 bases). This CDR3 has 14 amino acids. V gave up 2 bases and J gave up 7 bases, with 12 bases separating them. The germline V gene has CDR1 MDHEN and CDR2 SYDVKM. The CDR3 DNA follows: TGTGCCAGCAGTTTACTTTCAGGGTTTAACACCATATATTTT. Translating it yields CASSLLSGFNTIYF.

This sequence joins TRBV6-5 and TRBJ2-7, with 12 bases that match TRBD2. This CDR3 contains 15 residues. The V gene end was trimmed by 8 bases and the J gene end by 4 bases; junction bases not matched to a gene: 9. Germline V gene sequence: CDR1 MNHEY, CDR2 SVGAGI. This CDR3 reads CASYALAGGVYEQYF. The CDR3 DNA reads as TGTGCCAGCTATGCCCTAGCGGGGGGGGTTTACGAGCAGTACTTC.

This chain uses TRBV30 with TRBJ1-6; 9 bases are a match to TRBD1. After removal of 4 bases from V and 10 bases from J, the junction contained 11 bases not matched to a gene. CDR3 size: 15 residues. In germline, CDR1 is GTSNPN, CDR2 SVGIG (reference sequence). The CDR3 is CAWTEGQGGNSPLHF. CDR3 in DNA: TGTGCCTGGACCGAGGGACAGGGAGGTAACTCACCCCTCCACTTT.

This chain links TRBV28 with TRBJ1-2, with D hard to call. Germline-derived CDR1 and CDR2 are MDHEN and SYDVKM. CDR3 size: 15 residues. Trimming cost V 6 bases and J 3 bases, with 17 bases left between them. The CDR3 DNA reads as TGTGCCAGCAGCCTCCTAGGAAGCCCACACTATGGCTACACCTTC. It translates to CASSLLGSPHYGYTF.

This clone appeared a single time. The chain has TRBV9 and TRBJ2-5; unclear D gene. CDR3 length: 15 residues. Trimming removed 2 bases from V and 2 bases from J, with 13 bases in between. CDR1 and CDR2 from the germline V gene are SGDLS and YYNGEE. CDR3 coding DNA: TGTGCCAGCAGCGTGGGTTCGACAAATCAAGAGACCCAGTACTTC. This encodes CASSVGSTNQETQYF.

The V call is TRBV7-2, the J call TRBJ2-7; tentative D call: TRBD1 (5 bases). The V end was cut by 5 bases, the J end by 4 bases, with 9 bases between. The CDR3 is 12 amino acids. In germline, CDR1 is SGHTA, CDR2 FQGNSA. CDR3 amino acids: CASSARDYEQYF. Written as DNA, the CDR3 is TGTGCCAGCAGCGCCAGGGATTACGAGCAGTACTTC.

The chain has TRBV12-2 and TRBJ2-7; no DNA check was done on the table's D call, TRBD1. TRBV12-2 is an annotated pseudogene. The CDR3 sequence is 18 residues long. The CDR3 DNA follows: TGTGCAAGTCGCCACAAGAAAACCCCGGACAGGGAAAGCTACGAGCAGTACTTC. Its protein is CASRHKKTPDRESYEQYF.

J is TRBJ1-2 and V is TRBV2; TRBD1 might be the D (6 bases). Germline CDR1 reads SNHLY; CDR2 reads FYNNEI. The CDR3 contains 15 residues. V shed 5 bases and J shed 8 bases, with 21 bases lying between them. In nucleotides, the CDR3 is TGTGCCAGCAGTAGCGGAATCAGGGGTTTAGGGGGCTACACCTTC. Translation gives CASSSGIRGLGGYTF.

Concerning this clone: Distinct nucleotide sequences in the sample also encode this CDR3. CDR3 residues: CASSIPGGTEAFF. The CDR3 DNA reads TGTGCCAGTAGTATCCCGGGGGGAACTGAAGCTTTCTTT. The V gene is TRBV19, the J gene TRBJ1-1; D is perhaps TRBD1 (5 bases). V was trimmed by 3 bases and J by 5 bases, leaving 10 bases between them. The germline CDR1 and CDR2 sequences are LNHDA and SQIVND (reference sequence). The CDR3 spans 13 residues.

The genes are TRBV15 and TRBJ2-5, with 10 positions matching TRBD2. The CDR3 length is 20 residues. The germline V gene encodes CDR1 LNHNV and CDR2 YYDKDF (reference sequence). V lost 0 bases, J lost 3 bases, and 16 bases stayed unmatched. DNA for the CDR3: TGTGCCACCAGCAGAGATTCGCGACTAGCGGGCGATAACCTAAAAGAGACCCAGTACTTC. This codes for CATSRDSRLAGDNLKETQYF.

The chain joins TRBV6-5 to TRBJ1-6, with D possibly being TRBD1 (6 bases). Germline CDR1 and CDR2: MNHEY and SVGAGI. This CDR3 is 16 amino acids long. V was pared by 2 bases and J by 7 bases, with 15 bases between. The CDR3 loop is CASSYPMGTGNSPLHF. The CDR3 region has the DNA TGTGCCAGCAGTTACCCGATGGGCACAGGGAATTCACCCCTCCACTTT.

CDR3 bases: TGTGCCAGCAGCTTTACAGCTACGTACTATGGCTACACCTTC. Translation: CASSFTATYYGYTF. The chain is built from TRBV7-2 and TRBJ1-2; no clear D gene. The V gene's germline CDR1 is SGHTA and CDR2 FQGNSA. This CDR3 contains 14 residues. V dropped 3 bases and J dropped 3 bases, with 11 bases sitting between them.